Listed here are 17 T cell receptor beta chains from one sample, sequenced in a study of cytomegalovirus exposure and HLA in healthy donors. Here immunoSEQ multiplex PCR was the method, and the copy in TCRdb shows in-frame clones only, minus some. The data contain 100,000 to 150,000 clones, just under 95% of them seen just once; the ten biggest clones take up around 1.2%. Sequencing was carried out using PBMCs. The receptor set was obtained from a woman under 30 in good health and CMV-seronegative.

The chain joins TRBV7-9 to TRBJ2-1, with D perhaps TRBD2 (6 bases). This CDR3 is 17 amino acids long. Germline V gene data show CDR1 as SEHNR and CDR2 as FQNEAQ (reference sequence). Trimming stripped 0 bases from V and 7 bases from J, with 19 bases between. The CDR3 nucleotides read TGTGCCAGCAGCTTAGCCCGGGAGACTAGAACGAGGAATGAGCAGTTCTTC. It specifies CASSLARETRTRNEQFF.

The chain employs TRBV6-6 and TRBJ1-4, with 7 bases matching TRBD1. With 9 bases clipped from V and 8 bases from J, the junction kept 6 bases outside the gene matches. CDR3 length equals 12 residues. Germline CDR1 MNHNY, CDR2 SVGAGI (reference sequence). For the CDR3, the DNA is TGTGCCAGTAACAGGGGTGGCGAAAAACTGTTTTTT. This translates into CASNRGGEKLFF.

The rearrangement uses TRBV5-6 and TRBJ1-2; 8 bases agree with TRBD1. The CDR3 extends over 15 amino acids. The ends lost 0 bases at V and 8 bases at J; junction bases unmatched: 9. Germline V gene data show CDR1 as SGHDT and CDR2 as YYEEEE. The CDR3 protein is CASSLGGAGGRGYTF. The CDR3 DNA is TGTGCCAGCAGCTTGGGGGGCGCAGGGGGCAGGGGCTACACCTTC.

The chain recombines TRBV27 with TRBJ2-2; 11 bases align to TRBD2. Unmatched junction bases numbered 18, after V lost 10 bases and J lost 8 bases. The germline V gene has CDR1 MNHEY and CDR2 SMNVEV (reference sequence). This CDR3 has 17 residues. This CDR3 is CATMEGSGRAVPGELFF. The CDR3 DNA follows: TGTGCCACGATGGAGGGTAGCGGGAGGGCGGTGCCTGGGGAGCTGTTTTTT.

V usage is TRBV28 and J usage is TRBJ1-4; a possible D gene is TRBD1 (5 bases). Between the trimmed V and J ends, which lost 6 bases and 5 bases, there was a span of 16 bases. The CDR3 spans 15 residues. Germline CDR1 and CDR2: MDHEN and SYDVKM. CDR3 bases: TGTGCCAGCAGCCAACGGAGACAGAGAAATGAAAAACTGTTTTTT. It encodes CASSQRRQRNEKLFF.

The V gene is TRBV28, the J gene TRBJ1-2; D is uncertain. In germline, CDR1 is MDHEN, CDR2 SYDVKM. The CDR3 sequence is 14 residues long. Trimming stripped 4 bases from V and 7 bases from J, with 16 bases between. The CDR3 reads CASSWADIPRGYTF. As DNA, the CDR3 is TGTGCCAGCAGTTGGGCCGACATTCCCCGTGGCTACACCTTC.

The genes are TRBV5-1 and TRBJ2-7, with 12 bases matching TRBD2. J was trimmed by 4 bases and V by 3 bases; bases with no gene match: 8. The CDR3 runs to 16 residues. From germline, CDR1 is SGHRS and CDR2 YFSETQ. The CDR3 reads CASSYEPLAGGYEQYF. In nucleotides, the CDR3 is TGCGCCAGCAGCTACGAACCACTAGCGGGAGGATACGAGCAGTACTTC.

This chain links TRBV11-1 with TRBJ2-7; the match to TRBD1 covers 8 bases. The CDR3 spans 13 residues. Trimming removed 5 bases from V and 9 bases from J; junction bases left unmatched: 9. Germline CDR1 and CDR2: SGHAT and FQDESV (reference sequence). The CDR3 nucleotides are TGTGCCAGCAGCCCGGACAGGGAGAGTCGGCAGTACTTC. Its protein is CASSPDRESRQYF.

The chain combines TRBV28 with TRBJ1-2; D may be TRBD1 (6 bases). Germline lookup yields CDR1 MDHEN and CDR2 SYDVKM. The CDR3 sequence is 15 residues long. The ends were cut back, 6 bases at V and 4 bases at J, with 18 bases in the middle. CDR3 DNA sequence: TGTGCCAGCAGAGAGTCTCCGGGGACACCCTATGGCTACACCTTC. As protein: CASRESPGTPYGYTF.

This chain uses TRBV13 with TRBJ2-3, with D perhaps TRBD2 (6 bases). Trimming shortened V by 5 bases and J by 3 bases, and 15 bases separated the two germline ends. There are 15 residues in the CDR3. Germline V gene sequence: CDR1 PRHDT, CDR2 FYEKMQ (reference sequence). CDR3 protein: CASSPRSGRTDTQYF. The DNA of the CDR3 is TGTGCCAGCAGCCCAAGGTCCGGGAGAACAGATACGCAGTATTTT.

The chain combines TRBV10-3 with TRBJ2-7; D remains ambiguous. The CDR3 runs to 11 residues. In germline, CDR1 is ENHRY, CDR2 SYGVKD. The V end was cut by 8 bases, the J end by 6 bases, with 11 bases between. Here the CDR3 DNA reads TGTGCCATCGGTGGTGGAGTCGAGCAGTACTTC. Protein sequence: CAIGGGVEQYF.

This rearrangement joins TRBV6-1 to TRBJ1-5, with D possibly being TRBD1 (6 bases). The length of the CDR3 is 15 residues. Germline V gene data show CDR1 as MNHNS and CDR2 as SASEGT. Trimming shortened V by 7 bases and J by 2 bases, and 15 bases separated the two germline ends. CDR3 nucleotides: TGTGCCAGCACATCTCAGGGGTACGGCAATCAGCCCCAGCATTTT. Amino acid sequence: CASTSQGYGNQPQHF.

The CDR3 protein is CATDRDYNEQFF. As DNA, the CDR3 is TGTGCCACGGACAGGGACTACAATGAGCAGTTCTTC. The chain employs TRBV6-1 and TRBJ2-1, with 8 bases fitting TRBD1. The CDR3 is made up of 12 amino acids. Germline assignment: CDR1 MNHNS and CDR2 SASEGT. V shed 10 bases, J shed 3 bases, and the junction held 2 bases outside the gene matches.

V and J are TRBV5-1 and TRBJ2-2, with D maybe TRBD2 (5 bases). Trimming shortened V by 6 bases and J by 7 bases, and 19 bases separated the two germline ends. The CDR3 length is 15 residues. In germline, CDR1 is SGHRS, CDR2 YFSETQ. As DNA, the CDR3 is TGCGCCAGCACTCCTCGGACTTTAACTAGCGGGGAGCTGTTTTTT. Its translation: CASTPRTLTSGELFF.

The chain is built from TRBV15 and TRBJ2-1, with a tentative D call TRBD2 (6 bases). This CDR3 is built from 14 residues. Germline-derived CDR1 and CDR2 are LNHNV and YYDKDF (reference sequence). Trimming left V 3 bases short and J 5 bases short, with 11 bases between. CDR3 loop: CATSRGLEDNEQFF. The CDR3 DNA reads as TGTGCCACCAGCAGGGGACTCGAGGACAATGAGCAGTTCTTC.

This rearrangement joins TRBV28 to TRBJ2-1; 13 positions match TRBD2. The CDR3 is 15 amino acids. After removal of 3 bases from V and 8 bases from J, the junction contained 4 bases not matched to a gene. The germline gives CDR1 MDHEN, CDR2 SYDVKM. The CDR3 DNA sequence: TGTGCCAGCAGTTTTCGACTAGCGGGGGGATATGAGCAGTTCTTC. Its translation: CASSFRLAGGYEQFF. The whole variable domain, filled in from reference TRBV28 and TRBJ2-1, reads DVKVTQSSRYLVKRTGEKVFLECVQDMDHENMFWYRQDPGLGLRLIYFSYDVKMKEKGDIPEGYSVSREKKERFSLILESASTNQTSMYLCASSFRLAGGYEQFFGPGTRLTVL.

V is TRBV6-1 and J is TRBJ2-7; tentatively, D is TRBD1 (6 bases). The germline V gene has CDR1 MNHNS and CDR2 SASEGT. This CDR3 contains 13 residues. Between the trimmed V and J ends, which lost 6 bases and 2 bases, there was a span of 11 bases. The chain's CDR3 is CASSRTEAYEQYF. The CDR3 nucleotides read TGTGCCAGCAGCAGGACAGAAGCCTACGAGCAGTACTTC.